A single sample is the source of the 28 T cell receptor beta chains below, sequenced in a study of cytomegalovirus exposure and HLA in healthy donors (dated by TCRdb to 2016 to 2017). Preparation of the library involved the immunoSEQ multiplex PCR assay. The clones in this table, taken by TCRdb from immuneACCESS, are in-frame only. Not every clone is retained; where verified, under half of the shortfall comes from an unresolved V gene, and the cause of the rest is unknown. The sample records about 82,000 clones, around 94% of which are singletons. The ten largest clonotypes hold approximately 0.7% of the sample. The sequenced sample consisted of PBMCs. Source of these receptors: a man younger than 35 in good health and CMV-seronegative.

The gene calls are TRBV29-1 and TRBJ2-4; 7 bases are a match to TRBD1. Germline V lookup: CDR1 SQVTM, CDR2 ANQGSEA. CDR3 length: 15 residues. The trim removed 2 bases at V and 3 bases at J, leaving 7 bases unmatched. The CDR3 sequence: CSVELRTGYKNIQYF. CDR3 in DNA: TGCAGCGTTGAACTGAGGACAGGATACAAAAACATTCAGTACTTC.

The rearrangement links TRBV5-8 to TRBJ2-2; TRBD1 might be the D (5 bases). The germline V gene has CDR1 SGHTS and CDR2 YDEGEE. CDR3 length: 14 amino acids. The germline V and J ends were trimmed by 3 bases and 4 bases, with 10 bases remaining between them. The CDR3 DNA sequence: TGTGCCAGCAGCTCGAGACAGTTCACCGGGGAGCTGTTTTTT. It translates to CASSSRQFTGELFF. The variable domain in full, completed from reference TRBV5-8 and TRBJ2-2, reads EAGVTQSPTHLIKTRGQQATLRCSPISGHTSVYWYQQALGLGLQFLLWYDEGEERNRGNFPPRFSGRQFPNYSSELNVNALELEDSALYLCASSSRQFTGELFFGEGSRLTVL.

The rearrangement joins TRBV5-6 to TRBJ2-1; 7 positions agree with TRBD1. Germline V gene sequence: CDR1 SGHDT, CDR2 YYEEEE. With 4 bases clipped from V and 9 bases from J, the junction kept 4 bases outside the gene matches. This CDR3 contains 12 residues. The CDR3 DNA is TGTGCCAGCAGCCTAGGGGACAGTGAGCAGTTCTTC. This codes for CASSLGDSEQFF. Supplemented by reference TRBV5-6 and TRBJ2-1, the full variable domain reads DAGVTQSPTHLIKTRGQQVTLRCSPKSGHDTVSWYQQALGQGPQFIFQYYEEEERQRGNFPDRFSGHQFPNYSSELNVNALLLGDSALYLCASSLGDSEQFFGPGTRLTVL.

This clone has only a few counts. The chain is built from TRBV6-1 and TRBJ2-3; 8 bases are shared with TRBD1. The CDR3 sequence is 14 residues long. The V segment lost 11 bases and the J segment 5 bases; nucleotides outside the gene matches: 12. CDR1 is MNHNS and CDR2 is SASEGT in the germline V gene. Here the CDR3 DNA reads TGTGCCGCCACCTTAGGACAGGGTGGAGATACGCAGTATTTT. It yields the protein CAATLGQGGDTQYF.

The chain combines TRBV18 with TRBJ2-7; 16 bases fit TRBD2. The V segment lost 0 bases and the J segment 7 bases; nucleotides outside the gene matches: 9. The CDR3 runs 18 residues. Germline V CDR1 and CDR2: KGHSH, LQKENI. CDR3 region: CASSPPSGTSGRAREQYF. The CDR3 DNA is TGTGCCAGCTCACCACCGTCCGGGACTAGCGGGAGGGCTCGGGAGCAGTACTTC.

Here the CDR3 DNA reads TGCGCCAGCAGCTTACAGGGTATGAGTAATCAGCCCCAGCATTTT. Translated: CASSLQGMSNQPQHF. The chain couples TRBV5-1 to TRBJ1-5; D is possibly TRBD1 (6 bases). The length of the CDR3 is 15 residues. Germline loops: CDR1 SGHRS, CDR2 YFSETQ. V was pared by 2 bases and J by 4 bases, with 13 bases between. Filled out from reference TRBV5-1 and TRBJ1-5, the complete variable domain reads KAGVTQTPRYLIKTRGQQVTLSCSPISGHRSVSWYQQTPGQGLQFLFEYFSETQRNKGNFPGRFSGRQFSNSRSEMNVSTLELGDSALYLCASSLQGMSNQPQHFGDGTRLSIL.

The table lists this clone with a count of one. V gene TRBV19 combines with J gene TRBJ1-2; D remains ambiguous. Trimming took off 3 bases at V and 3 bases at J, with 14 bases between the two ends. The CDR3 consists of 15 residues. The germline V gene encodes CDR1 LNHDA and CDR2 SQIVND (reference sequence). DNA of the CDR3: TGTGCCAGTAGTATCGGAGGGCAGGCGTACTATGGCTACACCTTC. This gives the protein CASSIGGQAYYGYTF.

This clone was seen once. The CDR3 spells CASSLTGWNTEAFF. In DNA form, the CDR3 reads TGTGCCAGCAGCCTGACAGGGTGGAACACTGAAGCTTTCTTT. The rearrangement joins TRBV14 to TRBJ1-1; TRBD1 matches 7 bases. This CDR3 region has 14 residues. CDR1 and CDR2 (germline): SGHDN, FVKESK. V lost 4 bases, J lost 1 base, and 3 bases stayed unmatched.

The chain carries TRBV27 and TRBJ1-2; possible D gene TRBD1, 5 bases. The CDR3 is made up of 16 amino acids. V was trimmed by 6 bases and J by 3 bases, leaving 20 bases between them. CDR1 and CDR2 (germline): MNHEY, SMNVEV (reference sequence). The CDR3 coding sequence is TGTGCCAGCAGATCGGAGGGGACCCAGGGCGACTATGGCTACACCTTC. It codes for CASRSEGTQGDYGYTF.

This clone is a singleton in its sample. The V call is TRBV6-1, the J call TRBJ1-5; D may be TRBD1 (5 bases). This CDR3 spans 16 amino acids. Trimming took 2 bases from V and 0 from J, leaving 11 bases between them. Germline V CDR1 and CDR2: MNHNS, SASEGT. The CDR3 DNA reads TGTGCCAGCAGTGAAATGACAGCTTATAGCAATCAGCCCCAGCATTTT. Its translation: CASSEMTAYSNQPQHF.

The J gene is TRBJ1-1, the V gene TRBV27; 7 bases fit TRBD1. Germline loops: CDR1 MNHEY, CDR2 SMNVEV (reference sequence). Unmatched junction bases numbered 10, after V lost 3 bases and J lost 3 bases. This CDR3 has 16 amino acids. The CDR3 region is CASSFTGEVWDTEAFF. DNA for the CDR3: TGTGCCAGCAGTTTTACAGGGGAGGTATGGGACACTGAAGCTTTCTTT.

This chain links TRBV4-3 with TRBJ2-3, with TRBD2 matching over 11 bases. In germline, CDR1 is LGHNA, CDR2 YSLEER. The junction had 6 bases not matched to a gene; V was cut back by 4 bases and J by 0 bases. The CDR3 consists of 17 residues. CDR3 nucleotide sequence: TGCGCCAGCAGCCGGCTGGGACTAGCGGATAGCACAGATACGCAGTATTTT. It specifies CASSRLGLADSTDTQYF.

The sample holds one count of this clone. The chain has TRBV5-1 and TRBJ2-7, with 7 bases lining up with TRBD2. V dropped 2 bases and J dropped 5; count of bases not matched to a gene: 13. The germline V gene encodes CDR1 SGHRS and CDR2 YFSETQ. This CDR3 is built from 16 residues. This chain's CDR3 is CASSLTPVTSNDEQYF. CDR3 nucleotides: TGCGCCAGCAGCTTAACACCCGTGACTAGCAACGACGAGCAGTACTTC.

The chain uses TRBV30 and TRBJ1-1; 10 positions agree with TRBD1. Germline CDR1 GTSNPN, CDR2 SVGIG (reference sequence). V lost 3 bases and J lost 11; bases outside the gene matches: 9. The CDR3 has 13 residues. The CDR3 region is CAWSAGTGVLAFF. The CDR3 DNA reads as TGTGCCTGGAGCGCCGGGACAGGGGTTTTGGCTTTCTTT. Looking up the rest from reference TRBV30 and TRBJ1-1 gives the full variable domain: SQTIHQWPATLVQPVGSPLSLECTVEGTSNPNLYWYRQAAGRGLQLLFYSVGIGQISSEVPQNLSASRPQDRQFILSSKKLLLSDSGFYLCAWSAGTGVLAFFGQGTRLTVV.

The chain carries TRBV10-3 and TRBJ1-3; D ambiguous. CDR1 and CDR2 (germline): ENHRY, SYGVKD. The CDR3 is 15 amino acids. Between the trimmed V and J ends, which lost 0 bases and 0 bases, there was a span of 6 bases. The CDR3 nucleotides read TGTGCCATCAGTGAGTCGGGGAGCTCTGGAAACACCATATATTTT. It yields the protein CAISESGSSGNTIYF.

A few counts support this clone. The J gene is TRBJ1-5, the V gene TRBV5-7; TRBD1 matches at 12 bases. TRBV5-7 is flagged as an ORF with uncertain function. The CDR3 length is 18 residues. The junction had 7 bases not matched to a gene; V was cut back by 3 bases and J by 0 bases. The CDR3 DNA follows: TGTGCCAGCAGCTCCCGGGACAGGGGGCCATATAGCAATCAGCCCCAGCATTTT. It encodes CASSSRDRGPYSNQPQHF.

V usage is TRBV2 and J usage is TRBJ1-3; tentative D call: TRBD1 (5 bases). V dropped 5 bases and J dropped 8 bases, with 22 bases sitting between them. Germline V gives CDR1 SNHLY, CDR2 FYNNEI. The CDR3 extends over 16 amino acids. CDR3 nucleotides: TGTGCCAGCAGTTACCAGGAGGGAGGGGTCGTGGACACCATATATTTT. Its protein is CASSYQEGGVVDTIYF.

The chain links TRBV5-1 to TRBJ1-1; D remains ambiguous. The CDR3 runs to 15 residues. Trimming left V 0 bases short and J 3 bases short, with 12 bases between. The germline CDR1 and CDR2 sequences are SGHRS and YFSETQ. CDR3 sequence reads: CASSLGGEWDTEAFF. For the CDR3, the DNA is TGCGCCAGCAGCTTGGGCGGGGAGTGGGACACTGAAGCTTTCTTT.

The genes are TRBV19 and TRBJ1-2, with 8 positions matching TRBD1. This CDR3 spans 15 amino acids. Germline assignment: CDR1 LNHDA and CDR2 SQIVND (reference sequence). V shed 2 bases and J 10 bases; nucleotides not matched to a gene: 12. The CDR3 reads CASSISLHGQGAYTF. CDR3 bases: TGTGCCAGTAGTATATCCCTCCACGGACAGGGAGCCTACACCTTC.

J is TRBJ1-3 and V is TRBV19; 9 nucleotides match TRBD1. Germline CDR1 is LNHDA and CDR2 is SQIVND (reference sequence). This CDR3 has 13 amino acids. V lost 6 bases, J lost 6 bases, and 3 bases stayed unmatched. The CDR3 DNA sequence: TGTGCCAGTAGGGGACAGGGTGCAAACACCATATATTTT. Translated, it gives CASRGQGANTIYF.

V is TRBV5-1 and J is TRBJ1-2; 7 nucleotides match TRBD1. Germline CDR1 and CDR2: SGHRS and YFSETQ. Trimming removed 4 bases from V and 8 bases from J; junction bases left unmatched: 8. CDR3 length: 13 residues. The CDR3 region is CASSRTGVGGYTF. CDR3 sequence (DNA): TGCGCCAGCAGCCGAACAGGGGTAGGGGGCTACACCTTC. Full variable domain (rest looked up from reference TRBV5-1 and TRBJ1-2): KAGVTQTPRYLIKTRGQQVTLSCSPISGHRSVSWYQQTPGQGLQFLFEYFSETQRNKGNFPGRFSGRQFSNSRSEMNVSTLELGDSALYLCASSRTGVGGYTFGSGTRLTVV.

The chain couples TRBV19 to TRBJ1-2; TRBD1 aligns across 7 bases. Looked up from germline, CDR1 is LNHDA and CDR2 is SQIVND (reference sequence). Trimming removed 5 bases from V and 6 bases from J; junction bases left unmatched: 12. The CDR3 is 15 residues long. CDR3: CASSYGTAPWDGYTF. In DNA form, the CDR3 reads TGTGCCAGTAGTTACGGGACAGCCCCCTGGGATGGCTACACCTTC.

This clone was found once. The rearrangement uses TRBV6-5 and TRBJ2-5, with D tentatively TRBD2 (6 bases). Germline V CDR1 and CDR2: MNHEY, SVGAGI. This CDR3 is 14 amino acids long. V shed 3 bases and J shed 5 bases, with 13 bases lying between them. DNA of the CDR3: TGTGCCAGCAGTTATTGGGACTCCAGGGAGACCCAGTACTTC. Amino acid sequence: CASSYWDSRETQYF.

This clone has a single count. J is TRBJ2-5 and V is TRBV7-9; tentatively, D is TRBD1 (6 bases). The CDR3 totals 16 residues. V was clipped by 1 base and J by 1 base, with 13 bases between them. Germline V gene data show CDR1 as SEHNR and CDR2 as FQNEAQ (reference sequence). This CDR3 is CASSLEAGQLQETQYF. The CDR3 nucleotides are TGTGCCAGCAGCTTAGAGGCAGGACAGCTCCAAGAGACCCAGTACTTC.

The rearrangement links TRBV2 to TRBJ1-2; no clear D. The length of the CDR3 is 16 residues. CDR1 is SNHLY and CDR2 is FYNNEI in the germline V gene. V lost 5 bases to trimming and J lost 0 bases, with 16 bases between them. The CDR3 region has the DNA TGTGCCAGCAGTTACCACCCCGGTGCTTCTAACTATGGCTACACCTTC. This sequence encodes CASSYHPGASNYGYTF.

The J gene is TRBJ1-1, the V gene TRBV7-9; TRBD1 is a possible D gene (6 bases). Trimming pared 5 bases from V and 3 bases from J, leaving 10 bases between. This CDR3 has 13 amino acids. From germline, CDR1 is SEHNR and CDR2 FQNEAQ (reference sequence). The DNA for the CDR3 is TGTGCCAGCAGCATGGGACAATACACTGAAGCTTTCTTT. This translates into CASSMGQYTEAFF.

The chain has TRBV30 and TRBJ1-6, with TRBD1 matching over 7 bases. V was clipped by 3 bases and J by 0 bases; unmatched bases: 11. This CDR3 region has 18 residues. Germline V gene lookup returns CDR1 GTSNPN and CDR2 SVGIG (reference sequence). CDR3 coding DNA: TGTGCCTGGAGCACAGACAGGGACCGGAGCTCCTATAATTCACCCCTCCACTTT. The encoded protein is CAWSTDRDRSSYNSPLHF. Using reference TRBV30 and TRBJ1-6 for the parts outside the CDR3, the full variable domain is SQTIHQWPATLVQPVGSPLSLECTVEGTSNPNLYWYRQAAGRGLQLLFYSVGIGQISSEVPQNLSASRPQDRQFILSSKKLLLSDSGFYLCAWSTDRDRSSYNSPLHFGNGTRLTVT.

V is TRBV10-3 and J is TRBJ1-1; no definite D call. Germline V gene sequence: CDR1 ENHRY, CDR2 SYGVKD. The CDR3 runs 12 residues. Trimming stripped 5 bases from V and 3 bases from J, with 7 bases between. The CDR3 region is CAISTRDTEAFF. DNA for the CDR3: TGTGCCATCAGTACCCGGGACACTGAAGCTTTCTTT.